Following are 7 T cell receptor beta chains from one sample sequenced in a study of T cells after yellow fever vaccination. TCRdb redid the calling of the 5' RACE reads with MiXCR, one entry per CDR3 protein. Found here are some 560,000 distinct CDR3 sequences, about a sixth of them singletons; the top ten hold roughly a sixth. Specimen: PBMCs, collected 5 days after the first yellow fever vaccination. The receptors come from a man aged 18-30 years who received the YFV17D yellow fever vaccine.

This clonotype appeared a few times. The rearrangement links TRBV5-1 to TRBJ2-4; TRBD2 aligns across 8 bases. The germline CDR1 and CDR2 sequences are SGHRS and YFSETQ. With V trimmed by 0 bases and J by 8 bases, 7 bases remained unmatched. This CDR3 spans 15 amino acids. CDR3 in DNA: TGCGCCAGCAGCTTGGCAGTAGCGGGGTCGTACATTCAGTACTTC. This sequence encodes CASSLAVAGSYIQYF. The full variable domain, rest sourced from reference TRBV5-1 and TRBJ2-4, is KAGVTQTPRYLIKTRGQQVTLSCSPISGHRSVSWYQQTPGQGLQFLFEYFSETQRNKGNFPGRFSGRQFSNSRSEMNVSTLELGDSALYLCASSLAVAGSYIQYFGAGTRLSVL.

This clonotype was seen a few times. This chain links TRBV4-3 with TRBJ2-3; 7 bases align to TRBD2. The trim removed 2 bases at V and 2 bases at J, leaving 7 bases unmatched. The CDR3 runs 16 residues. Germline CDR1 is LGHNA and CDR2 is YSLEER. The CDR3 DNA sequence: TGCGCCAGCAGCCAAAGGCGGGAGTCTCCCACAGATACGCAGTATTTT. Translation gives CASSQRRESPTDTQYF.

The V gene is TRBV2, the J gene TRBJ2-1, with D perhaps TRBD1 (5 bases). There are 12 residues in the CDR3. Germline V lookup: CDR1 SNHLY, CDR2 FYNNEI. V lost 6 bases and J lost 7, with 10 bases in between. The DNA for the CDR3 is TGTGCCAGCAGCGGACCAGGGAATGAGCAGTTCTTC. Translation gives CASSGPGNEQFF.

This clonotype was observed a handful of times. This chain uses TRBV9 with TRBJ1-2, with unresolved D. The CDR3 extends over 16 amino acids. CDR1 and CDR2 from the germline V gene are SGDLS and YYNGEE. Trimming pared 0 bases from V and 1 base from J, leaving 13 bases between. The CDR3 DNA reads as TGTGCCAGCAGCGTAGCTGCGCGGAATATTAACTATGGCTACACCTTC. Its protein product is CASSVAARNINYGYTF.

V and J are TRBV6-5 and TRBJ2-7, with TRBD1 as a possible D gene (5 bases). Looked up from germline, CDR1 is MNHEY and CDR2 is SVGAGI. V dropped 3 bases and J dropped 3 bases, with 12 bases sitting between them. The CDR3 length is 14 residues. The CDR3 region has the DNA TGTGCCAGCAGTTATAAGGGGCCGGACTACGAGCAGTACTTC. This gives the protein CASSYKGPDYEQYF.

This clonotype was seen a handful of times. CDR3 loop: CATGGRVNTGELFF. The CDR3 DNA reads TGTGCCACCGGCGGACGGGTAAACACCGGGGAGCTGTTTTTT. This sequence joins TRBV10-3 and TRBJ2-2; no firm D call. V lost 10 bases, J lost 2 bases, and 14 bases lay in between. Germline V lookup: CDR1 ENHRY, CDR2 SYGVKD. This CDR3 has 14 amino acids.

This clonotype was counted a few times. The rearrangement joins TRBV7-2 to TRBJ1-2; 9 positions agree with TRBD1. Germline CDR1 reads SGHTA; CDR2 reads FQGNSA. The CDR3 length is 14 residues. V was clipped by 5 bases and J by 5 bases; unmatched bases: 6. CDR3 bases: TGTGCCAGCAGCCCCGAGACAGGGGGGTATGGCTACACCTTC. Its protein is CASSPETGGYGYTF.